The next 28 T cell receptor beta chains were all read from a single sample in a study of blood T cell repertoires in COVID-19. TCRdb's table, derived via immunoSEQ multiplex PCR, lists solely in-frame clones and lacks some. The table has 450,000 to 600,000 clones, about nine tenths seen once; the top ten hold 0.7%. Sample: PBMCs or T cells enriched from blood (not recorded which). These receptors were taken from a young woman who had recovered from COVID-19.

This clone was counted a few times. V gene TRBV6-8 combines with J gene TRBJ1-1; D uncertain. CDR1 and CDR2 from the germline V gene are MNHGY and SAAAGT. The V end was cut by 5 bases, the J end by 7 bases, with 14 bases between. CDR3 size: 13 residues. CDR3 sequence: CASSLEAGVEAFF. CDR3 DNA sequence: TGTGCCAGCAGTCTAGAAGCGGGAGTTGAAGCTTTCTTT.

The chain employs TRBV2 and TRBJ2-7; 8 bases align to TRBD1. This CDR3 spans 14 amino acids. V lost 6 bases and J lost 5; bases outside the gene matches: 9. CDR1 SNHLY and CDR2 FYNNEI come from the germline V gene. Here the CDR3 DNA reads TGTGCCAGCAGGCCTCAGGGGGCCAAGGACGAGCAGTACTTC. Encoded protein: CASRPQGAKDEQYF.

The sample holds one count of this clone. This chain links TRBV5-5 with TRBJ2-5; 8 bases are shared with TRBD2. The germline V gene encodes CDR1 SGHKS and CDR2 YYEKEE (reference sequence). Trimming at V came to 1 base and at J to 5 bases, leaving 13 bases not matched to a gene. The CDR3 sequence is 17 residues long. The CDR3 is CASSLLPGGPSQETQYF. CDR3 nucleotides: TGTGCCAGCAGCTTGTTACCGGGGGGGCCTTCTCAGGAGACCCAGTACTTC.

This clone was detected once. This chain joins TRBV7-9 and TRBJ2-7; the match to TRBD2 covers 8 bases. The V and J ends lost 7 bases and 2 bases, in that order; junction bases with no gene match: 10. This CDR3 contains 15 residues. Germline lookup yields CDR1 SEHNR and CDR2 FQNEAQ (reference sequence). The CDR3 protein is CASTLPGGAAYEQYF. The CDR3 nucleotides are TGTGCCAGCACCCTGCCGGGGGGGGCGGCCTACGAGCAGTACTTC.

This chain connects TRBV6-5 to TRBJ2-1; a possible D gene is TRBD2 (8 bases). Deletions cut 6 bases from V and 9 bases from J, with 18 bases between. CDR1 is MNHEY and CDR2 is SVGAGI in the germline V gene. This CDR3 contains 14 residues. This chain's CDR3 is CASRGSGTVGEQFF. In DNA, the CDR3 is TGTGCCAGCAGAGGTAGCGGGACAGTGGGTGAGCAGTTCTTC.

CDR3: CASSLGAFEAFF. The CDR3, as DNA: TGTGCCAGCAGCTTAGGGGCCTTCGAAGCTTTCTTT. This rearrangement joins TRBV7-9 to TRBJ1-1; D gene unclear. V dropped 1 base and J dropped 8 bases, with 8 bases sitting between them. Germline V gene lookup returns CDR1 SEHNR and CDR2 FQNEAQ (reference sequence). This CDR3 is 12 amino acids long.

The rearrangement links TRBV15 to TRBJ1-1; a possible D gene is TRBD1 (6 bases). This CDR3 spans 15 amino acids. Trimming shortened V by 0 bases and J by 5 bases, and 13 bases separated the two germline ends. The germline V gene encodes CDR1 LNHNV and CDR2 YYDKDF (reference sequence). The CDR3 loop is CATSRDTAGATEAFF. CDR3 DNA sequence: TGTGCCACCAGCAGAGACACGGCGGGGGCGACTGAAGCTTTCTTT. Based on the CDR3 plus reference TRBV15 and TRBJ1-1, the full variable domain is DAMVIQNPRYQVTQFGKPVTLSCSQTLNHNVMYWYQQKSSQAPKLLFHYYDKDFNNEADTPDNFQSRRPNTSFCFLDIRSPGLGDTAMYLCATSRDTAGATEAFFGQGTRLTVV.

About this clone: A junction boundary mismatches the germline segment, possibly from a read error. The chain employs TRBV27 and TRBJ2-3, with 11 nucleotides matching TRBD2. The germline V gene has CDR1 MNHEY and CDR2 SMNVEV (reference sequence). The CDR3 covers 14 residues. The CDR3 region is CASSLSFSGGAMSF. CDR3 coding DNA: TGTGCCAGCAGTTTATCCTTTAGCGGGGGGGCCATGAGTTTT.

V usage is TRBV7-9 and J usage is TRBJ1-1; no reliable D call. V was shortened by 5 bases and J by 0 bases, with 16 bases between the two germline ends. CDR3 size: 16 residues. CDR1 is SEHNR and CDR2 is FQNEAQ in the germline V gene (reference sequence). CDR3 residues: CASSAITVIMNTEAFF. The CDR3 region has the DNA TGTGCCAGCAGCGCCATAACAGTAATTATGAACACTGAAGCTTTCTTT.

On this clone: One base separates it from a far larger clone, so it is likely a read error. V is TRBV28 and J is TRBJ2-7; D gene unclear. The length of the CDR3 is 11 residues. Trimming removed 5 bases at V and 3 bases at J, with 5 bases between. The germline CDR1 and CDR2 sequences are MDHEN and SYDVKM. The CDR3 DNA sequence: TGTGCCAGCAGTGCCAGCTACGAGCAGTACTTC. Its protein is CASSASYEQYF.

The chain combines TRBV2 with TRBJ1-4; D is undetermined. The CDR3 runs to 15 residues. The germline V gene encodes CDR1 SNHLY and CDR2 FYNNEI. V was cut by 8 bases and J by 3 bases, with 16 bases left in between. The CDR3, as DNA: TGTGCCAGCGGCCGAGGGTTCACCCCTAATGAAAAACTGTTTTTT. Translated, it gives CASGRGFTPNEKLFF.

This chain uses TRBV7-2 with TRBJ2-1, with 15 bases identical to TRBD2. Germline V lookup: CDR1 SGHTA, CDR2 FQGNSA. The V gene end was trimmed by 4 bases and the J gene end by 7 bases; junction bases not matched to a gene: 5. This CDR3 contains 16 residues. The CDR3 coding sequence is TGTGCCAGCAGCTCGGACGGGACTAGCGGGGGGAATGAGCAGTTCTTC. Translating it yields CASSSDGTSGGNEQFF.

The gene calls are TRBV28 and TRBJ2-1; TRBD1 agrees at 7 bases. Germline V gene data show CDR1 as MDHEN and CDR2 as SYDVKM. The trim removed 5 bases at V and 7 bases at J, leaving 11 bases unmatched. This CDR3 is 15 amino acids long. This CDR3 reads CASSRRQGVVNEQFF. The DNA of the CDR3 is TGTGCCAGCAGTCGACGCCAGGGGGTAGTGAATGAGCAGTTCTTC.

CDR3 residues: CASSPATGDSNTEAFF. The CDR3 bases are TGTGCCAGCTCACCAGCGACAGGGGACTCAAACACTGAAGCTTTCTTT. The chain combines TRBV18 with TRBJ1-1, with 8 nucleotides matching TRBD1. This CDR3 has 16 amino acids. The ends lost 2 bases at V and 2 bases at J; junction bases unmatched: 7. Germline V gives CDR1 KGHSH, CDR2 LQKENI.

The V and J genes are TRBV28 and TRBJ1-4; D is unclear. The length of the CDR3 is 12 residues. Germline V gene sequence: CDR1 MDHEN, CDR2 SYDVKM. V was trimmed by 10 bases and J by 7 bases, leaving 13 bases between them. CDR3 DNA sequence: TGTGCCACTGCGGGGTTAGGTGAAAAACTGTTTTTT. It is translated as CATAGLGEKLFF.

The chain joins TRBV21-1 to TRBJ1-3; TRBD1 is taken as the D call from the table, unchecked against the DNA. TRBV21-1 has pseudogene status. The CDR3 consists of 14 residues. The CDR3 nucleotides are TGTGCCAGCAGCAAGGGCCTCAATTTCTTCACCATATATTTT. Translated, it gives CASSKGLNFFTIYF.

This clone was observed a few times. This rearrangement joins TRBV2 to TRBJ1-1, with 8 bases that match TRBD1. This CDR3 has 14 amino acids. Germline lookup yields CDR1 SNHLY and CDR2 FYNNEI. Trimming removed 4 bases from V and 5 bases from J; junction bases left unmatched: 6. CDR3 region: CASSGGQGWTEAFF. DNA of the CDR3: TGTGCCAGCAGTGGAGGACAGGGTTGGACTGAAGCTTTCTTT.

As regards this clone: Within the sample, other DNA sequences also encode this same CDR3. V usage is TRBV5-1 and J usage is TRBJ2-7, with a weak D call TRBD1 (5 bases). Germline values: CDR1 SGHRS, CDR2 YFSETQ. The CDR3 is made up of 12 amino acids. The V gene lost 2 bases and the J gene lost 7 bases, with 10 bases spanning the gap. CDR3 in DNA: TGCGCCAGCAGCTTAGAAGGGGATGAGCAGTACTTC. This encodes CASSLEGDEQYF.

The chain recombines TRBV2 with TRBJ1-2; TRBD1 might be the D (5 bases). The V and J ends lost 5 bases and 4 bases respectively, with 8 bases between them. CDR3 length: 12 residues. The germline V gene has CDR1 SNHLY and CDR2 FYNNEI. The CDR3 nucleotides are TGTGCCAGCAGTTTCGACAGCTATGGCTACACCTTC. The encoded protein is CASSFDSYGYTF.

The chain is built from TRBV12-3 or TRBV12-4 and TRBJ1-4; D uncertain. This CDR3 comprises 13 residues. The V gene lost 6 bases and the J gene lost 6 bases, with 11 bases spanning the gap. DNA for the CDR3: TGTGCCAGCAGCTACGGGTCAGATGAAAAACTGTTTTTT. Encoded protein: CASSYGSDEKLFF.

The rearrangement uses TRBV5-1 and TRBJ1-2, with 9 bases matching TRBD1. Losses at the gene ends were 3 bases for V and 3 bases for J; bases not matched to a gene: 0. The CDR3 extends over 13 amino acids. Germline CDR1 reads SGHRS; CDR2 reads YFSETQ. The chain's CDR3 is CASSWTGDYGYTF. The CDR3 coding sequence is TGCGCCAGCAGCTGGACAGGGGACTATGGCTACACCTTC. Full variable domain (rest looked up from reference TRBV5-1 and TRBJ1-2): KAGVTQTPRYLIKTRGQQVTLSCSPISGHRSVSWYQQTPGQGLQFLFEYFSETQRNKGNFPGRFSGRQFSNSRSEMNVSTLELGDSALYLCASSWTGDYGYTFGSGTRLTVV.

This clone was counted only a few times. J is TRBJ1-4 and V is TRBV7-2; D gene unclear. V was cut by 2 bases and J by 2 bases, with 15 bases left in between. The length of the CDR3 is 17 residues. Germline V CDR1 and CDR2: SGHTA, FQGNSA. The CDR3 here is CASSLSPFSRTNEKLFF. The DNA for the CDR3 is TGTGCCAGCAGCTTAAGTCCTTTTTCGAGGACTAATGAAAAACTGTTTTTT.

The V gene is TRBV28, the J gene TRBJ1-1; no definite D call. Per germline, CDR1 MDHEN and CDR2 SYDVKM. The CDR3 is 13 amino acids. V was cut by 6 bases and J by 4 bases, with 12 bases left in between. CDR3 coding DNA: TGTGCCAGCAGGGCAGTTAATCCCACTGAAGCTTTCTTT. Its translation is CASRAVNPTEAFF. Combining the CDR3 with reference TRBV28 and TRBJ1-1 gives the whole variable domain DVKVTQSSRYLVKRTGEKVFLECVQDMDHENMFWYRQDPGLGLRLIYFSYDVKMKEKGDIPEGYSVSREKKERFSLILESASTNQTSMYLCASRAVNPTEAFFGQGTRLTVV.

J is TRBJ2-7 and V is TRBV19; D remains unclear. This CDR3 contains 13 residues. The V end lost 3 bases, the J end lost 7 bases, and 13 bases lay between the germline ends. Germline V gene sequence: CDR1 LNHDA, CDR2 SQIVND (reference sequence). Here the CDR3 reads CASSILTSREQYF. CDR3 in DNA: TGTGCCAGTAGTATTTTAACCTCGAGGGAGCAGTACTTC.

DNA for the CDR3: TGTGCCACCAGGGGGGGGACACACACCGGGGAGCTGTTTTTT. Protein sequence: CATRGGTHTGELFF. This sequence joins TRBV24-1 and TRBJ2-2; a possible D gene is TRBD2 (7 bases). V lost 7 bases and J lost 3, with 11 bases in between. The germline CDR1 and CDR2 sequences are KGHDR and SFDVKD. The CDR3 is 14 amino acids.

CDR3 sequence: CASEGSEQYF. CDR3 nucleotide sequence: TGTGCCAGCGAGGGAAGCGAGCAGTACTTC. V and J are TRBV11-2 and TRBJ2-7; TRBD2 might be the D (5 bases). Between the trimmed V and J ends, which lost 8 bases and 6 bases, there was a span of 8 bases. CDR1 and CDR2 from the germline V gene are SGHAT and FQNNGV. This CDR3 has 10 residues. The full variable domain, in which reference TRBV11-2 and TRBJ2-7 provide the parts outside the CDR3, is EAGVAQSPRYKIIEKRQSVAFWCNPISGHATLYWYQQILGQGPKLLIQFQNNGVVDDSQLPKDRFSAERLKGVDSTLKIQPAKLEDSAVYLCASEGSEQYFGPGTRLTVT.

The chain employs TRBV6-6 and TRBJ1-2; TRBD1 matches 7 bases. CDR1 and CDR2 (germline): MNHNY, SVGAGI (reference sequence). V gave up 6 bases and J gave up 4 bases; unmatched junction bases: 5. The CDR3 extends over 13 amino acids. The CDR3 here is CASRDRVPYGYTF. The DNA for the CDR3 is TGTGCCAGCAGAGACAGGGTCCCCTATGGCTACACCTTC.

The genes are TRBV27 and TRBJ1-6, with a possible D match to TRBD1 (6 bases). V was pared by 6 bases and J by 7 bases, with 10 bases between. Germline CDR1 and CDR2: MNHEY and SMNVEV (reference sequence). The CDR3 spans 13 residues. CDR3 sequence reads: CASSRQVNSPLHF. CDR3 nucleotides: TGTGCCAGCAGCAGACAGGTCAATTCACCCCTCCACTTT.